This TCR beta chain was profiled in a study of cytomegalovirus exposure and HLA in healthy donors. The overall study: Drawn from HLA-typed donors, approximately 86 million unique TCRs were held in an early data release.

The donors were healthy bone marrow donors. The PCR made use of 60 Vbeta and 13 Jbeta primers. Some clones are missing from TCRdb's copy, which holds only in-frame ones; the method was immunoSEQ multiplex PCR. This repertoire shows roughly 120,000 clones, roughly four fifths found once; its top ten account for around 1.8%. Sequenced: PBMCs. The receptor was isolated from a man aged 45-60 years in good health and CMV-seronegative.

The CDR3: CASSPSTGAVVNAEAFF. Here the CDR3 DNA reads TGTGCCAGCTCACCCTCGACAGGGGCGGTAGTCAACGCTGAAGCTTTCTTT. The rearrangement joins TRBV18 to TRBJ1-1, with 8 bases lining up with TRBD1. J gave up 6 bases and V 3 bases, and 15 bases lay outside the gene matches. The CDR3 spans 17 residues. In germline, CDR1 is KGHSH, CDR2 LQKENI.